This T cell receptor beta chain was identified during a study of T cell responses to AZD1222 COVID-19 vaccine. General observations from the study: Baseline seropositives among AZD1222 recipients totaled only six or seven.

To note about this clone: Its antigen is as yet unknown.

Libraries were prepared by immunoSEQ multiplex PCR; TCRdb keeps only in-frame clonotypes and omits some of them. The sample shows approximately 200,000 clones, less than 95% of them seen only once. Trimming stripped 0 bases from V and 0 bases from J, with 12 bases between. This CDR3 contains 16 residues. The V gene's germline CDR1 is LNHNV and CDR2 YYDKDF (reference sequence). This sequence originates from an adult who received the MenACWY meningococcal vaccine as a control. This rearrangement joins TRBV15 to TRBJ2-7; D is possibly TRBD2 (6 bases). Sequenced here: peripheral blood, sampled 28 days after the second dose of the MenACWY control vaccine. Here the CDR3 reads CATSRDIGGTSYEQYF. The CDR3 nucleotides are TGTGCCACCAGCAGAGATATAGGCGGGACCTCCTACGAGCAGTACTTC.